These 6 T cell receptor beta chains were sequenced from one sample in a study of cytomegalovirus exposure and HLA in healthy donors. Using immunoSEQ multiplex PCR, the repertoire was profiled, and TCRdb retains in-frame clones only, with some absent. This table holds 190,000 or so clones, around 84% found once. Sequencing was done on a sample of PBMCs. These receptors all stem from a young woman in good health and CMV-seropositive.

The chain joins TRBV10-3 to TRBJ1-2; 11 nucleotides match TRBD1. The CDR3 length is 15 residues. V lost 6 bases and J lost 2; bases outside the gene matches: 5. The germline V gene encodes CDR1 ENHRY and CDR2 SYGVKD. Written as DNA, the CDR3 is TGTGCCATCAGGGAGGGGGACAGGGGGAACTATGGCTACACCTTC. Its translation: CAIREGDRGNYGYTF.

The chain has TRBV27 and TRBJ1-1; a possible D gene is TRBD1 (5 bases). The germline CDR1 and CDR2 sequences are MNHEY and SMNVEV (reference sequence). V was shortened by 10 bases and J by 5 bases, with 14 bases between the two germline ends. The CDR3 has 12 residues. The DNA for the CDR3 is TGTGCCACCTCTGGGGCTGGGACTGAAGCTTTCTTT. It encodes CATSGAGTEAFF.

The genes are TRBV5-6 and TRBJ1-4, with 9 nucleotides matching TRBD1. The J segment lost 7 bases and the V segment lost 4 bases, leaving 8 bases of the junction unmatched. This CDR3 contains 15 residues. The germline V gene encodes CDR1 SGHDT and CDR2 YYEEEE. The CDR3 loop reads CASSTLQGAFEKLFF. As DNA, the CDR3 is TGTGCCAGCAGCACCTTACAGGGGGCATTTGAAAAACTGTTTTTT. The full variable domain, completed using reference TRBV5-6 and TRBJ1-4, is DAGVTQSPTHLIKTRGQQVTLRCSPKSGHDTVSWYQQALGQGPQFIFQYYEEEERQRGNFPDRFSGHQFPNYSSELNVNALLLGDSALYLCASSTLQGAFEKLFFGSGTQLSVL.

This rearrangement joins TRBV15 to TRBJ2-1, with TRBD2 identical over 12 bases. V trimming: 0 bases; J trimming: 8 bases; junction bases outside the gene matches: 5. The CDR3 covers 16 residues. The germline gives CDR1 LNHNV, CDR2 YYDKDF (reference sequence). CDR3 DNA sequence: TGTGCCACCAGCAGAGAGAGACTAGCGGGAGAGGATGAGCAGTTCTTC. It codes for CATSRERLAGEDEQFF.

The chain combines TRBV6-6 with TRBJ2-1; D uncertain. The CDR3 covers 15 residues. With 6 bases removed from V and 0 bases from J, the gap between germline ends came to 12 bases. CDR1 and CDR2 from the germline V gene are MNHNY and SVGAGI (reference sequence). The CDR3 spells CASSLTFSSYNEQFF. The CDR3 nucleotides read TGTGCCAGCAGCTTGACATTTAGCTCCTACAATGAGCAGTTCTTC.

The chain links TRBV6-5 to TRBJ1-2, with D uncertain. CDR3 size: 15 residues. V was pared by 0 bases and J by 3 bases, with 11 bases between. In germline, CDR1 is MNHEY, CDR2 SVGAGI. CDR3 bases: TGTGCCAGCAGTTACTCGGGCGGGATAGACTATGGCTACACCTTC. The encoded protein is CASSYSGGIDYGYTF.